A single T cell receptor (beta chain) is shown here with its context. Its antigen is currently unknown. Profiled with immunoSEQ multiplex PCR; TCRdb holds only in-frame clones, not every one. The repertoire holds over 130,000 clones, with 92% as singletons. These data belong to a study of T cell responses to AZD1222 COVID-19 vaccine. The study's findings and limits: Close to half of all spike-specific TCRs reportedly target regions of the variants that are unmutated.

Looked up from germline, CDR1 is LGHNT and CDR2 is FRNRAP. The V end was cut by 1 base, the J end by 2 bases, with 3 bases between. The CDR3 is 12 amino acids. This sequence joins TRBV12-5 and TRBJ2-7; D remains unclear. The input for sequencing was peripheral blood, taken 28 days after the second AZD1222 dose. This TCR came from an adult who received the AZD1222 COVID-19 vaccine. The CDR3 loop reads CASGLDPYEQYF. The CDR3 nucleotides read TGTGCTAGTGGTTTGGACCCCTACGAGCAGTACTTC.